The sequence of this T cell receptor beta chain was determined in a study of blood T cell repertoires in COVID-19. Study information: Some COVID-19 samples were acute and others convalescent; all came from the United States, Italy and Spain. T cells, B-cell-depleted T cells, or PBMCs provided the cDNA or gDNA that served as material.

Generated by immunoSEQ multiplex PCR, the TCRdb table keeps only in-frame clones and is missing some. In the table there are about 270,000 clones, approximately 86% of which are singletons. The CDR3 length is 15 residues. CDR1 WSHSY and CDR2 SAAADI come from the germline V gene. Trimming took off 2 bases at V and 2 bases at J, with 12 bases between the two ends. The source is a woman in her late teens or twenties who had recovered from COVID-19. Sequencing was carried out using PBMCs or T cells enriched from blood (not recorded which). This chain uses TRBV10-2 with TRBJ2-5, with a weak D call TRBD2 (6 bases). CDR3: CASSEEGTSQETQYF. As DNA, the CDR3 is TGCGCCAGCAGTGAGGAGGGGACTTCACAAGAGACCCAGTACTTC.